Listed below are T cell receptor beta chains from one sample, sequenced in a study of T cells after yellow fever vaccination. In TCRdb, the 5' RACE reads were re-called with MiXCR into one record per CDR3 protein. The sample shows 300,000 or so distinct CDR3 sequences, over 10% of them seen only once. The sample was CD4+ T cells sorted from PBMCs, taken 45 days after the yellow fever booster vaccination. These TCRs come from a man aged 30-40 years who received the YFV17D yellow fever vaccine. The CDR3 runs from the conserved cysteine through the conserved F or W. The D gene is left open where the match is weak.

v_gene	j_gene	d_gene	CDR3aa
TRBV12-3/TRBV12-4	TRBJ1-1	NA	CASSLAWGTEAFF
TRBV18	TRBJ2-7	TRBD2	CASSGLAGTYEQYF
TRBV12-3/TRBV12-4	TRBJ1-2	NA	CASSLWGRDGYTF
TRBV20-1	TRBJ2-3	TRBD2	CSARNDIERGYTDTQYF
TRBV4-3	TRBJ2-3	NA	CASSPTGGTDTQYF
TRBV20-1	TRBJ2-1	NA	CSASWASSEQFF
TRBV29-1	TRBJ1-1	TRBD1	CSVTGATVPNTEAFF
TRBV24-1	TRBJ2-3	TRBD2	CATSEPGLAASTDTQYF
TRBV19	TRBJ2-7	NA	CASSISERQYF
TRBV10-3	TRBJ2-1	TRBD2	CAISAATSGRFNEQFF
TRBV11-2	TRBJ2-7	TRBD2	CASRRSPTSGNYEQYF
TRBV5-1	TRBJ2-3	NA	CASSSRRVGADTQYF
TRBV7-3	TRBJ2-1	NA	CASSLSSGPYNEQFF
TRBV10-3	TRBJ2-7	NA	CAIRFRDGYEQYF
TRBV28	TRBJ2-7	TRBD2	CASTLAGGPYEQYF
TRBV6-1	TRBJ2-7	TRBD2	CASSVGGETAWEQYF
TRBV7-2	TRBJ2-7	NA	CASSLLGWGVSYEQYF
TRBV20-1	TRBJ1-5	NA	CSARPPNSNQPQHF
TRBV4-3	TRBJ2-2	NA	CASSQEPGGITGELFF
TRBV6-5	TRBJ1-5	NA	CASSSRAGLRAGPQHF
TRBV12-3/TRBV12-4	TRBJ1-5	NA	CASSFEGQPQHF
TRBV20-1	TRBJ2-5	NA	CSALQGPETQYF
TRBV6-1	TRBJ2-7	TRBD1	CASSGTGPPYEQYF
TRBV7-7	TRBJ2-2	NA	CASSSIDAGELFF
TRBV7-8	TRBJ2-6	TRBD1	CASSETNRGLRTNVLTF
TRBV5-1	TRBJ2-7	TRBD2	CASSLAGTNYEQYF
TRBV20-1	TRBJ1-5	NA	CSARVLGDSNQPQHF
TRBV20-1	TRBJ2-5	NA	CSARVTLGETQYF